This T cell receptor beta chain was captured by sequencing in a study of blood T cell repertoires in COVID-19. The J segment lost 13 bases and the V segment lost 0 bases, leaving 10 bases of the junction unmatched. Germline-derived CDR1 and CDR2 are LNHNV and YYDKDF (reference sequence). The length of the CDR3 is 16 residues. Data came from immunoSEQ multiplex PCR; TCRdb stores just in-frame clones and leaves some out. The repertoire consists of under 100,000 clones, with around 85% occurring once and the leading ten covering around 2.9%. Material for sequencing was peripheral blood. This TCR came from a woman aged 80 or over with COVID-19, enrolled during active disease. The chain employs TRBV15 and TRBJ2-1, with 12 positions matching TRBD2. The CDR3 region has the DNA TGTGCCACCAGCAGAGATAGTGGCCTAGCGGGAGGGCCTCAGTTCTTC. Its protein is CATSRDSGLAGGPQFF.